This T cell receptor beta chain came from a study of cytomegalovirus exposure and HLA in healthy donors. Study overall: Both the 95 to 150 validation repertoires and the approximately 700 first-cohort repertoires used the same platform, as reported by a later analysis. Study-wide points: Cytomegalovirus association was listed for roughly 160 TCR beta chains. First-cohort TCR clusters tended to co-occur in the 120 or so validation repertoires, a later analysis found.

Details on this clone: Antigen: not known.

Germline CDR1 MNHGY, CDR2 SVAAGI. The CDR3 sequence is 14 residues long. Trimming left V 7 bases short and J 4 bases short, with 16 bases between. Sequencing used immunoSEQ multiplex PCR; TCRdb keeps in-frame clones, though not all of them. Of around 180,000 clones detected, approximately 88% appear once; the ten largest clones hold roughly 7%. Sequences were obtained from PBMCs. The sequence derives from a man in his late teens or twenties in good health and CMV-seropositive. This chain connects TRBV6-9 to TRBJ1-2, with D possibly being TRBD1 (6 bases). DNA for the CDR3: TGTGCCAGCAAGACAGGACAGCCAATCTATGGCTACACCTTC. The encoded protein is CASKTGQPIYGYTF.